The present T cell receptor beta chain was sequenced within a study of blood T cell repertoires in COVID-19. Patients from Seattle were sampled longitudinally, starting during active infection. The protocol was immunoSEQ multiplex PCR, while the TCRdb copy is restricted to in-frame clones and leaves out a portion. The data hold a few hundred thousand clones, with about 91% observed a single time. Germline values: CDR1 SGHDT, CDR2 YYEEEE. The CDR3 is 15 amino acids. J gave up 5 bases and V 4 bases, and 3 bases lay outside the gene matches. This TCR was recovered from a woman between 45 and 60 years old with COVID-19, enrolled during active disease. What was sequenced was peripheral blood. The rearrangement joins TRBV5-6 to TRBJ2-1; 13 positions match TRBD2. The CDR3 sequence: CASSEGLAGHNEQFF. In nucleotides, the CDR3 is TGTGCCAGCAGCGAGGGACTAGCGGGGCACAATGAGCAGTTCTTC.